This entry lists 20 T cell receptor beta chains sequenced from one sample in a study of T cell responses to AZD1222 COVID-19 vaccine. Using immunoSEQ multiplex PCR, the repertoire was profiled, and TCRdb retains in-frame clones only, with some absent. Found here are 73,000 or so clones, less than 85% of them singletons; the top ten hold about 46%. The specimen was peripheral blood, collected 28 days after the second AZD1222 dose. The source of these receptors is an adult who received the AZD1222 COVID-19 vaccine.

This clone has a single count. The gene calls are TRBV30 and TRBJ1-4, with D possibly matching TRBD1 (6 bases). Trimming pared 0 bases from V and 4 bases from J, leaving 12 bases between. CDR1 is GTSNPN and CDR2 is SVGIG in the germline V gene (reference sequence). The CDR3 has 15 amino acids. CDR3 in amino acids: CAWSVLQGLNEKLFF. Here the CDR3 DNA reads TGTGCCTGGAGTGTATTACAGGGACTTAATGAAAAACTGTTTTTT. Based on the CDR3 plus reference TRBV30 and TRBJ1-4, the full variable domain is SQTIHQWPATLVQPVGSPLSLECTVEGTSNPNLYWYRQAAGRGLQLLFYSVGIGQISSEVPQNLSASRPQDRQFILSSKKLLLSDSGFYLCAWSVLQGLNEKLFFGSGTQLSVL.

The J gene is TRBJ2-3, the V gene TRBV4-2; TRBD2 agrees at 11 bases. The germline gives CDR1 LGHNA, CDR2 YNFKEQ. The CDR3 consists of 16 residues. With V trimmed by 2 bases and J by 4 bases, 5 bases remained unmatched. CDR3 amino acids: CASSQTTSGSSDTQYF. CDR3 bases: TGTGCCAGCAGCCAAACAACTAGCGGGAGTTCAGATACGCAGTATTTT.

A few counts support this clone. The chain links TRBV3-1 (or the pseudogene TRBV3-2) to TRBJ1-4; TRBD1 is a possible D gene (5 bases). This CDR3 comprises 14 residues. V lost 2 bases and J lost 6, with 10 bases in between. CDR1 and CDR2 from the germline V gene are LGHDT and YNNKEL (reference sequence). DNA of the CDR3: TGTGCCAGCAGCCAATCGGGGGGAGATGAAAAACTGTTTTTT. Residues: CASSQSGGDEKLFF.

This clone was detected a few times. The chain links TRBV3-1 (or the pseudogene TRBV3-2) to TRBJ2-3; D is uncertain. This CDR3 spans 13 amino acids. From germline, CDR1 is LGHDT and CDR2 YNNKEL (reference sequence). Between the trimmed V and J ends, which lost 1 base and 3 bases, there was a span of 5 bases. CDR3 residues: CASSQVGTDTQYF. In DNA, the CDR3 is TGTGCCAGCAGCCAAGTCGGGACAGATACGCAGTATTTT.

The genes are TRBV5-3 and TRBJ1-4; unclear D gene. TRBV5-3 is placed among ORFs of uncertain function. There are 17 residues in the CDR3. Trimming left V 0 bases short and J 0 bases short, with 12 bases between. CDR3 bases: TGTGCCAGAAGCTTGGACAGCCCTACCGCAACTAATGAAAAACTGTTTTTT. It specifies CARSLDSPTATNEKLFF.

The chain uses TRBV9 and TRBJ2-1; D not resolved. Germline V lookup: CDR1 SGDLS, CDR2 YYNGEE. This CDR3 has 13 residues. V was clipped by 0 bases and J by 6 bases, with 7 bases between them. The CDR3 DNA reads as TGTGCCAGCAGCGTAGGGACGGCCAATGAGCAGTTCTTC. Amino acids: CASSVGTANEQFF. Full variable domain (remainder filled in from reference TRBV9 and TRBJ2-1): DSGVTQTPKHLITATGQRVTLRCSPRSGDLSVYWYQQSLDQGLQFLIQYYNGEERAKGNILERFSAQQFPDLHSELNLSSLELGDSALYFCASSVGTANEQFFGPGTRLTVL.

This CDR3 is CASSLDSYNSPLHF. DNA for the CDR3: TGTGCCAGCAGCTTGGACAGCTATAATTCACCCCTCCACTTT. V usage is TRBV5-5 and J usage is TRBJ1-6; no definite D call. Deletions cut 0 bases from V and 3 bases from J, with 4 bases between. This CDR3 comprises 14 residues. CDR1 and CDR2 from the germline V gene are SGHKS and YYEKEE (reference sequence).

The chain has TRBV2 and TRBJ1-5; D not resolved. The CDR3 contains 15 residues. V was pared by 8 bases and J by 2 bases, with 16 bases between. The V gene's germline CDR1 is SNHLY and CDR2 FYNNEI. The CDR3 DNA sequence: TGTGCCAGCGTTTGGGGTTACGGCGGCAATCAGCCCCAGCATTTT. Translation gives CASVWGYGGNQPQHF.

V gene TRBV27 combines with J gene TRBJ1-5; D unresolved. V lost 5 bases to trimming and J lost 0 bases, with 5 bases between them. The CDR3 covers 13 residues. Germline V gene lookup returns CDR1 MNHEY and CDR2 SMNVEV (reference sequence). The CDR3 loop reads CASSRNSNQPQHF. CDR3 nucleotides: TGTGCCAGCAGTCGGAATAGCAATCAGCCCCAGCATTTT.

This rearrangement joins TRBV30 to TRBJ2-2; D is uncertain. Per the germline V gene, CDR1 is GTSNPN and CDR2 is SVGIG (reference sequence). Trimming shortened V by 4 bases and J by 6 bases, and 12 bases separated the two germline ends. The CDR3 is 13 residues long. The DNA of the CDR3 is TGTGCCTGGACCAAACAAGGCCCCGGGGAGCTGTTTTTT. This gives the protein CAWTKQGPGELFF.

This clone has just one count. The rearrangement joins TRBV6-2 or TRBV6-3 to TRBJ2-5; D possibly matches TRBD1 or TRBD2 (5 bases each). The V end was cut by 4 bases, the J end by 4 bases, with 7 bases between. The germline gives CDR1 MNHEY, CDR2 SVGEGT. The CDR3 consists of 12 residues. The CDR3 loop is CASSWGTETQYF. The CDR3 DNA sequence: TGTGCCAGCAGTTGGGGGACAGAGACCCAGTACTTC.

The rearrangement joins TRBV29-1 to TRBJ2-1; 14 nucleotides match TRBD2. Germline V gene lookup returns CDR1 SQVTM and CDR2 ANQGSEA. The trim removed 4 bases at V and 5 bases at J, leaving 4 bases unmatched. CDR3 length: 15 residues. CDR3 region: CSVGLAGGRDNEQFF. For the CDR3, the DNA is TGCAGCGTTGGACTAGCGGGGGGGAGGGACAATGAGCAGTTCTTC.

The rearrangement uses TRBV30 and TRBJ1-6; TRBD1 is a possible D gene (6 bases). Germline V gives CDR1 GTSNPN, CDR2 SVGIG (reference sequence). Trimming took off 1 base at V and 11 bases at J, with 12 bases between the two ends. The CDR3 runs 13 residues. The DNA of the CDR3 is TGTGCCTGGAGTGAGGGACAATACACACCCCTCCACTTT. Encoded protein: CAWSEGQYTPLHF.

V usage is TRBV7-9 and J usage is TRBJ2-5, with a possible D match to TRBD2 (6 bases). This CDR3 spans 13 amino acids. In germline, CDR1 is SEHNR, CDR2 FQNEAQ (reference sequence). Trimming cost V 5 bases and J 5 bases, with 12 bases left between them. The CDR3 reads CASSRDSTETQYF. The CDR3 bases are TGTGCCAGCAGCCGGGACTCTACGGAGACCCAGTACTTC.

CDR3 sequence (DNA): TGTGCCAGTAGTACCCGGGACAGGGGGTCGAACACTGAAGCTTTCTTT. As protein: CASSTRDRGSNTEAFF. The V gene is TRBV19, the J gene TRBJ1-1, with 11 bases that match TRBD1. CDR1 LNHDA and CDR2 SQIVND come from the germline V gene (reference sequence). Trimming at V came to 4 bases and at J to 1 base, leaving 5 bases not matched to a gene. The CDR3 is 16 amino acids.

The chain carries TRBV4-3 and TRBJ1-4; the D is unclear. This CDR3 has 14 amino acids. V was shortened by 3 bases and J by 8 bases, with 13 bases between the two germline ends. Germline V gene lookup returns CDR1 LGHNA and CDR2 YSLEER. The CDR3 loop reads CASSQSGIGEKLFF. The CDR3, as DNA: TGCGCCAGCAGCCAGTCCGGGATCGGCGAAAAACTGTTTTTT.

The chain joins TRBV7-8 to TRBJ2-1; no definite D call. The CDR3 extends over 16 amino acids. V was pared by 0 bases and J by 0 bases, with 9 bases between. Per the germline V gene, CDR1 is SGHVS and CDR2 is FQNEAQ. The CDR3 coding sequence is TGTGCCAGCAGCTTAGCAATTGGATACTCCTACAATGAGCAGTTCTTC. Protein sequence: CASSLAIGYSYNEQFF. Based on the CDR3 plus reference TRBV7-8 and TRBJ2-1, the full variable domain is GAGVSQSPRYKVAKRGQDVALRCDPISGHVSLFWYQQALGQGPEFLTYFQNEAQLDKSGLPSDRFFAERPEGSVSTLKIQRTQQEDSAVYLCASSLAIGYSYNEQFFGPGTRLTVL.

The chain is built from TRBV3-1 (or the pseudogene TRBV3-2) and TRBJ1-2; D possibly corresponds to TRBD1 (6 bases). Trimming removed 1 base at V and 10 bases at J, with 10 bases between. The CDR3 is made up of 12 amino acids. CDR1 and CDR2 (germline): LGHDT, YNNKEL (reference sequence). CDR3 sequence reads: CASSQGAGAYTF. CDR3 nucleotide sequence: TGTGCCAGCAGCCAAGGAGCAGGGGCCTACACCTTC.

This rearrangement joins TRBV5-1 to TRBJ2-2; 8 nucleotides align to TRBD1. The V and J ends lost 8 bases and 2 bases, in that order; junction bases with no gene match: 8. The CDR3 is 15 amino acids. In germline, CDR1 is SGHRS, CDR2 YFSETQ. The CDR3 loop reads CASSGQAQNTGELFF. The CDR3 region has the DNA TGCGCCAGTTCGGGACAGGCTCAAAACACCGGGGAGCTGTTTTTT.

The V gene is TRBV4-2, the J gene TRBJ1-5; weak D call: TRBD1 (5 bases). In germline, CDR1 is LGHNA, CDR2 YNFKEQ. V was shortened by 3 bases and J by 7 bases, with 19 bases between the two germline ends. This CDR3 has 16 residues. In nucleotides, the CDR3 is TGTGCCAGCAGCCACGGCATGGGAATGGGGGACCAGCCCCAGCATTTT. Its protein is CASSHGMGMGDQPQHF.